The source of this T cell receptor (beta chain) is a study of blood T cell repertoires in COVID-19. About the research overall: The study drew acute and convalescent COVID-19 samples from the United States, Italy and Spain. Sources were T cells, B-cell-depleted T cells, or PBMCs; the material itself was cDNA or gDNA.

In the authors' methods: Estimated nucleated cell counts came from reference gene primer amplification. Sequencing was performed with immunoSEQ multiplex PCR; in TCRdb, only in-frame clones are kept and a portion is missing. The V and J calls and clone size were taken over from that table, and D and trimming were inferred from the DNA. Of over 50,000 clones listed, 86% are singletons. This clone was picked up one time. Germline assignment: CDR1 LNHDA and CDR2 SQIVND (reference sequence). Trimming at V came to 3 bases and at J to 1 base, leaving 2 bases not matched to a gene. The CDR3 has 15 amino acids.

The TCR sequence derives from a human donor in a cohort sampled during active COVID-19. The genes are TRBV19 and TRBJ2-7; 11 bases are shared with TRBD2. Sequencing used peripheral blood. The CDR3 spells CASSILAGGSYEQYF. CDR3 in DNA: TGTGCCAGTAGTATCCTAGCGGGAGGATCCTACGAGCAGTACTTC.